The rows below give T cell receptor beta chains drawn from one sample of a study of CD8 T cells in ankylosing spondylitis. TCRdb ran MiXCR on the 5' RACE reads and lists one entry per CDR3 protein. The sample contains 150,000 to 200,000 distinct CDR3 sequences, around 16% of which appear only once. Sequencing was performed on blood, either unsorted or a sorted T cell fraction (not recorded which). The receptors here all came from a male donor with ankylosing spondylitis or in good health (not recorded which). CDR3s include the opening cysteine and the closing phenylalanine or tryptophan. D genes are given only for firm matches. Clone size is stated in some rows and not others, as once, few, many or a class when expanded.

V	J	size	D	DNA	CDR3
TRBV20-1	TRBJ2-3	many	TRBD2	TGCAGTGCTAGTCCGGGGGGGGGAGATACGCAGTATTTT	CSASPGGGDTQYF
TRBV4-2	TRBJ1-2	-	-	TGTGCCAGCAGCCCCGGGCCAGCCTGCGGCTACACCTTC	CASSPGPACGYTF
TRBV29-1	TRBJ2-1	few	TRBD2	TGCAGCGTTGGGACTAGCGGGACGATCTACAATGAGCAGTTCTTC	CSVGTSGTIYNEQFF
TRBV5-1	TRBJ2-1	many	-	TGCGCCAGCAGCTTGGCCCGGAGCGCCGGAAGCGATGAGCAGTTCTTC	CASSLARSAGSDEQFF
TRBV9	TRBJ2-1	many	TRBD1	TGTGCCAGCAGCGTAGACCTATCCCGGGACAGGGCATACAATGAGCAGTTCTTC	CASSVDLSRDRAYNEQFF
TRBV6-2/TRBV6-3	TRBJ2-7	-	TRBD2	TGTGCCAGCAGTTACCGGACTAGCGGGATATACGAGCAGTACTTC	CASSYRTSGIYEQYF
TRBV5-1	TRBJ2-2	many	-	TGCGCCAGCAGCTTGGCCGCAGGGGACACCGGGGAGCTGTTTTTT	CASSLAAGDTGELFF
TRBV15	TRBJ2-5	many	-	TGTGCCACCAGCAGAGTTTATGACGCCCAGTACTTC	CATSRVYDAQYF
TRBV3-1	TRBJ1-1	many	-	TGTGCCAGCAGCCCCCAAGCCATGAACACTGAAGCTTTCTTT	CASSPQAMNTEAFF
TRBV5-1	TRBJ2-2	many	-	TGCGCCAGCAGCTTGCGGGTCGGGGAGCTGTTTTTT	CASSLRVGELFF
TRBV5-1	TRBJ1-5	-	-	TGCGCCAGCAGCCTGTGGATCGGGCAGCCCCAGCATTTT	CASSLWIGQPQHF
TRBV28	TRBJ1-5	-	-	TGTGCCAGCAGTGAACTCAATCAGCCCCAGCATTTT	CASSELNQPQHF
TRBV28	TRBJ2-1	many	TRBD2	TGTGCCAGCAGGGGAGCGGGAGGACTTAACAATGAGCAGTTCTTC	CASRGAGGLNNEQFF
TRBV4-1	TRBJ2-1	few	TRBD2	TGCGCCAGCAGCCAAGAGGCTAGCGGGGGGGTCTACAATGAGCAGTTCTTC	CASSQEASGGVYNEQFF
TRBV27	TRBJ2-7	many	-	TGTGCCAGCGGGGACACCTGGAATAGCCACGAGCAGTACTTC	CASGDTWNSHEQYF
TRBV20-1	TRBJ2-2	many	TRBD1	TGCAGTGCTCCTCGACAGGGGGAATGGAACACCGGGGAGCTGTTTTTT	CSAPRQGEWNTGELFF
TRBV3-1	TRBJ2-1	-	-	TGTGCCAGCAGCCAAGGTGGCCGGCCTACCGGGACTTTCTACTACAATGAGCAGTTCTTC	CASSQGGRPTGTFYYNEQFF